The entry below gives a single T cell receptor (beta chain) sequence along with its context. This clone's antigen is unknown. There are no base qualities to consult, and no much larger clone falls within one base. In the germline V gene, CDR1 corresponds to SGHTA and CDR2 to FQGNSA. The CDR3, cysteine through phenylalanine, is 15 amino acids long. Only CDR3 DNA is held: 45 bases, read in frame from base 1. The germline V end is reduced by 2 bases and the J end by 2 bases; junction bases left unmatched: 3. To prepare the library, the immunoSEQ multiplex PCR assay was applied. The table comes from immuneACCESS by way of TCRdb, which keeps in-frame sequences with V and J called. Part of the clones is missing from these tables; in studies checked, under half for an unresolved V gene and the rest for unknown reasons. This sample holds approximately 490,000 clones; 70% to 80% were observed only once. The ten biggest clones cover about 0.014% of the sample.

The data were obtained in a study of shared T cell receptors in the human thymus (dated by TCRdb to the early 2020s). Some background on the complete study: The study examined how the human thymus generates shared, self-reactive T-cell receptor alpha chains.

This same sample was also part of a study on human thymus T cells. As noted in the second study: In Finland, the donors were immunologically healthy infants who were having open corrective cardiac surgery for congenital heart defects. The thymus tissue came from surgical resects taken out during corrective cardiac surgery. Both the thymic and the peripheral blood repertoires appeared to show biased V and J gene segment usage. According to the related research, thymic TCR repertoires were highly overlapping among unrelated individuals. TCR alpha and beta repertoires from about eight infant thymus samples and a few related peripheral blood samples were characterized in the study. The cohort included about 6 male and two female infants, with donor ages spanning 7 to 244 days. Thymocytes were mechanically released from the tissue and were stored as pellets of roughly 9-30 million cells at -70 degrees C. A QIAsymphony instrument was used to extract genomic DNA from the frozen cell pellets. The immunoSEQ multiplex PCR assay was used to amplify the TCRB and TCRAD loci from a standardized quantity of quality-controlled genomic DNA. The V(D)J region was spanned by amplicons of a length sufficient to cover the CDR3 and to identify V and J genes. Through the commercial immunoSEQ service, the amplicons were sequenced on an Illumina platform. Primer bias and sequencing errors were corrected as previously described, and TCRAD and TCRB definitions were based on the IMGT database. Analysis of the repertoires was done with immunoSEQ Analyzer 3.0 and VDJTools and included basic statistics, V/J segment usage, diversity estimates, rarefaction and pairwise overlap. Diversity was estimated with Chao1, ChaoE, Efron-Thisted, Shannon and inverse Simpson indices, and also on datasets down-sampled to the smallest sample. Repertoire overlap used strict matching of CDR3 nucleotide sequence, V gene and J gene, with Jaccard-based multidimensional scaling clustering. On average, thymus samples gave about 810,000 unique TCRB clonotypes, whereas blood samples gave 75,000 to 95,000.

What was sequenced was thymocytes. This receptor was taken from a boy in the first two years of life with a congenital heart defect. Donor details come from another sample of the same person, matched by shared clones. The rearrangement joined TRBV7-2 to TRBJ2-1; TRBD2 lines up with 7 middle nucleotides. The bases read TGTGCCAGCAGCTTACGGCGGGAGACCTACAATGAGCAGTTCTTC. This gives the protein CASSLRRETYNEQFF. Reference TRBV7-2 and TRBJ2-1 genes cover what lies past the CDR3, so the full variable domain is GAGVSQSPSNKVTEKGKDVELRCDPISGHTALYWYRQSLGQGLEFLIYFQGNSAPDKSGLPSDRFSAERTGGSVSTLTIQRTQQEDSAVYLCASSLRRETYNEQFFGPGTRLTVL.